The TCR beta chain under discussion was sequenced for a study of T cell responses to AZD1222 COVID-19 vaccine. Assay: immunoSEQ multiplex PCR; the TCRdb copy retains only in-frame clones and omits some. The table shows 130,000 or so clones, with 93% occurring only once. Whole-study results and caveats: The sample set comprised mostly white British donors with more females, and clonal diversity was possibly underestimated. Samples come after the peak T cell response, not at day 14. Spike-specific TCR repertoires showed rising breadth and depth after two AZD1222 doses.

Only a few counts were recorded for this clone. What it recognizes is unknown. V dropped 6 bases and J dropped 4 bases, with 15 bases sitting between them. Germline V gene sequence: CDR1 MNHEY, CDR2 SMNVEV (reference sequence). The CDR3 spans 14 residues. The genes are TRBV27 and TRBJ1-2; possible D gene TRBD1, 6 bases. The source material was peripheral blood, sampled on day 0 of AZD1222 vaccination. The TCR sequence derives from an adult in good health. CDR3 sequence (DNA): TGTGCCAGCAGGTCCGTTGGGGGGCTCTATGGCTACACCTTC. Its protein is CASRSVGGLYGYTF.